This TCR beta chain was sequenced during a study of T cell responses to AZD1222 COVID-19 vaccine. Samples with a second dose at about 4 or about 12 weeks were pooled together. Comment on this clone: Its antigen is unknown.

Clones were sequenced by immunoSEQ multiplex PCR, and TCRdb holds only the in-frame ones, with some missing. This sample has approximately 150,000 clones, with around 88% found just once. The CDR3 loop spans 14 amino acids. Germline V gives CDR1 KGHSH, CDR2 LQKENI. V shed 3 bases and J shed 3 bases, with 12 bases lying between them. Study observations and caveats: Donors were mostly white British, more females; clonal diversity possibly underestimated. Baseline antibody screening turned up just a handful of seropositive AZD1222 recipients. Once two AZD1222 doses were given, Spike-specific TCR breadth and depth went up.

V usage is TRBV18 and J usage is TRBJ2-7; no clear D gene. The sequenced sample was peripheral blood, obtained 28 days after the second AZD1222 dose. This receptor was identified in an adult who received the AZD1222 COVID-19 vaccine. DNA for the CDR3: TGTGCCAGCTCACCTTCGGCCCCTGGCTACGAGCAGTACTTC. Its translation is CASSPSAPGYEQYF.